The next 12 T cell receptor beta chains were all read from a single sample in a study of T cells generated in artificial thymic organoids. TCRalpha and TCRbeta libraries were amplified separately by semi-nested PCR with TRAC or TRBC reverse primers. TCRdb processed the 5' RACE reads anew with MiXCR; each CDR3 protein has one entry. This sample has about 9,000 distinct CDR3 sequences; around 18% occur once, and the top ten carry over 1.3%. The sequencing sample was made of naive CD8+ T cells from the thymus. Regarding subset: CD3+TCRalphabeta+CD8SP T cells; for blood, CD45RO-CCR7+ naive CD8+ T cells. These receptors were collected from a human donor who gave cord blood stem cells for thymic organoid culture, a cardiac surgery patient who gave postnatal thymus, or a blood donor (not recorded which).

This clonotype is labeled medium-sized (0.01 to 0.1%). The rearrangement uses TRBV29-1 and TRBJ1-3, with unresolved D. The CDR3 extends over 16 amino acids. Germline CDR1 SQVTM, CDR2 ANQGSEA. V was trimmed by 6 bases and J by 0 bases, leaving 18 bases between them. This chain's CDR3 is CSVTTPVLDSGNTIYF. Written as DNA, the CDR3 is TGCAGCGTGACGACTCCGGTTCTTGACTCTGGAAACACCATATATTTT.

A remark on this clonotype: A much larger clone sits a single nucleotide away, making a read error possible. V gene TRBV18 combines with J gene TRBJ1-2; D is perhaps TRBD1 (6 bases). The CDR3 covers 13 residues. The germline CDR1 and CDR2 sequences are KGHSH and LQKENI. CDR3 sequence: CASSPNRVYDYTF. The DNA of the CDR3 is TGTGCCAGCTCACCCAACAGGGTCTATGACTACACCTTC.

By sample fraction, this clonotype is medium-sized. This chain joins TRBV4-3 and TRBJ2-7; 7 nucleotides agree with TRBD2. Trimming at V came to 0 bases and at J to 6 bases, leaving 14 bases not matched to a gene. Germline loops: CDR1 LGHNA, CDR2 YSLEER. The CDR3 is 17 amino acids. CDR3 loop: CASSQDLGGLEGSEQYF. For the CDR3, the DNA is TGCGCCAGCAGCCAAGACCTGGGAGGGCTAGAGGGTTCCGAGCAGTACTTC.

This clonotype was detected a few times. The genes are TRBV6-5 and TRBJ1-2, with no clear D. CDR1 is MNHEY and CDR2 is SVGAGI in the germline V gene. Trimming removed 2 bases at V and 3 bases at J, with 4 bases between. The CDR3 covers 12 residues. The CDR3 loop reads CASSYADYGYTF. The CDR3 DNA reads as TGTGCCAGCAGTTACGCAGACTATGGCTACACCTTC.

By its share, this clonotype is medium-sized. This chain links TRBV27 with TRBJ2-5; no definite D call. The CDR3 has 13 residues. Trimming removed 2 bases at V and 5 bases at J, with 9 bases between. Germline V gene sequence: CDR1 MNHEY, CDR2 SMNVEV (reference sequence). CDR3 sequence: CASSLVSGETQYF. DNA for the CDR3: TGTGCCAGCAGTTTAGTGAGTGGGGAGACCCAGTACTTC.

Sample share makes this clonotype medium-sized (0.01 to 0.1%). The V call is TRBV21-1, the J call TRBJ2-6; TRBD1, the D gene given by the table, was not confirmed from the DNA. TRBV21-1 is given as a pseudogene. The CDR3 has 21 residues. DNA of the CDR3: TGTGCCAGCCCCGGGACAGGGGCCACCTTTATGCCAATCTCTGGGGCCAACGTCCTGACTTTC. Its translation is CASPGTGATFMPISGANVLTF.

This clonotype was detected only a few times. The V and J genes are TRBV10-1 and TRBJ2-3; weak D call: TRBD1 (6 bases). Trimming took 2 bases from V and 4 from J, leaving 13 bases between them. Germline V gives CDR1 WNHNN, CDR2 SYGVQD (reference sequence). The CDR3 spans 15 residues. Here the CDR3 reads CASSEGQGMADTQYF. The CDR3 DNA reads TGCGCCAGCAGTGAGGGGCAGGGGATGGCAGATACGCAGTATTTT.

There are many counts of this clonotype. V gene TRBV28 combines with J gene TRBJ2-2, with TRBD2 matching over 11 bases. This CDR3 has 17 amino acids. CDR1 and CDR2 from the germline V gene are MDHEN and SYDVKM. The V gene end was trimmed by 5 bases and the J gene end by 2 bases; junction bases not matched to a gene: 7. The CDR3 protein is CASSTRTSGSNTGELFF. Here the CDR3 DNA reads TGTGCCAGCAGTACAAGGACTAGCGGGTCAAACACCGGGGAGCTGTTTTTT.

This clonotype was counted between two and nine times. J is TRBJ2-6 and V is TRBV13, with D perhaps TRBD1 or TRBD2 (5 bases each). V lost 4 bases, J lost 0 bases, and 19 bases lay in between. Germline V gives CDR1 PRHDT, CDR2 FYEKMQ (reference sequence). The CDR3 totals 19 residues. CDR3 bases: TGTGCCAGCAGCTCGCAACCCACCGGGACCTACTCTGGGGCCAACGTCCTGACTTTC. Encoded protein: CASSSQPTGTYSGANVLTF.

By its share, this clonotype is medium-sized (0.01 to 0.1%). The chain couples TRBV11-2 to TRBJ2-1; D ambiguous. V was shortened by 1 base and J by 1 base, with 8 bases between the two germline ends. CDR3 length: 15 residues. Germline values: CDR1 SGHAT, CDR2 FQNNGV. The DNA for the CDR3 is TGTGCCAGCAGCTTAGTTCTGGGATCCTACAATGAGCAGTTCTTC. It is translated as CASSLVLGSYNEQFF.

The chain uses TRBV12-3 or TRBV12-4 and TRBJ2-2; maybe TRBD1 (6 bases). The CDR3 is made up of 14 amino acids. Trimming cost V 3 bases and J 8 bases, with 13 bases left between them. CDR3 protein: CASSFGQLVGELFF. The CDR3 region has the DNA TGTGCCAGCAGTTTCGGACAGTTGGTGGGGGAGCTGTTTTTT.

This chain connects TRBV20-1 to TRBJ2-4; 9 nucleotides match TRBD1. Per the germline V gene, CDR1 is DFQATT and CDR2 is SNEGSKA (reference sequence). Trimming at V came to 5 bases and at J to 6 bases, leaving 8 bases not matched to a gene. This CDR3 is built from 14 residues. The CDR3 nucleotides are TGCAGTGCTGGGCTGGGACAGGGTAGAAACATTCAGTACTTC. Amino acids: CSAGLGQGRNIQYF.